Listed here are 10 T cell receptor beta chains from one sample, sequenced in a study of T cell responses to AZD1222 COVID-19 vaccine. Using immunoSEQ multiplex PCR, the repertoire was profiled, and TCRdb retains in-frame clones only, with some absent. The table includes 75,000 to 95,000 clones, 70% to 90% detected once. The sequenced sample was peripheral blood, obtained on day 0 of AZD1222 vaccination. These receptors were collected from an adult in good health.

This sequence joins TRBV24-1 and TRBJ2-5; the D gene is possibly TRBD2 (6 bases). The CDR3 sequence is 17 residues long. The germline V gene has CDR1 KGHDR and CDR2 SFDVKD. With 1 base removed from V and 0 bases from J, the gap between germline ends came to 14 bases. The CDR3 coding sequence is TGTGCCACCAGTGATTTCTCGGGACTCACGTACCAAGAGACCCAGTACTTC. Its translation is CATSDFSGLTYQETQYF.

The gene calls are TRBV5-4 and TRBJ2-5, with D tentatively TRBD2 (6 bases). The V gene lost 5 bases and the J gene lost 4 bases, with 18 bases spanning the gap. Looked up from germline, CDR1 is SGHNT and CDR2 is YYREEE (reference sequence). The CDR3 loop spans 15 amino acids. This CDR3 is CASSKGGEGRETQYF. The CDR3 DNA is TGTGCCAGCAGTAAGGGCGGGGAAGGCAGAGAGACCCAGTACTTC.

This chain links TRBV5-4 with TRBJ2-5; 7 bases fit TRBD2. The CDR3 spans 16 residues. V shed 0 bases and J 5 bases; nucleotides not matched to a gene: 10. CDR1 is SGHNT and CDR2 is YYREEE in the germline V gene (reference sequence). CDR3 in DNA: TGTGCCAGCAGCTTGGGGTTTGGTCTAGCGGTGGAGACCCAGTACTTC. Its protein is CASSLGFGLAVETQYF.

The chain recombines TRBV11-3 with TRBJ2-1; 10 positions agree with TRBD2. Germline loops: CDR1 SGHNT, CDR2 YENEEA. Unmatched junction bases numbered 6, after V lost 0 bases and J lost 13 bases. CDR3 size: 14 residues. The CDR3: CASSLDASGGAQFF. CDR3 sequence (DNA): TGTGCCAGCAGCTTAGATGCCAGCGGGGGGGCCCAGTTCTTC.

J is TRBJ1-5 and V is TRBV18, with D unclear. Looked up from germline, CDR1 is KGHSH and CDR2 is LQKENI. The CDR3 extends over 14 amino acids. Trimming took 3 bases from V and 4 from J, leaving 10 bases between them. The chain's CDR3 is CASSPPGGNQPQHF. CDR3 sequence (DNA): TGTGCCAGCTCACCCCCTGGCGGAAATCAGCCCCAGCATTTT.

The J gene is TRBJ2-3, the V gene TRBV9; 12 nucleotides align to TRBD2. Trimming cost V 4 bases and J 5 bases; bases outside gene matches: 8. Per germline, CDR1 SGDLS and CDR2 YYNGEE. The CDR3 has 16 residues. The CDR3 coding sequence is TGTGCCAGCAGCACCCTAGCGGGGGGGCCCGTAGATACGCAGTATTTT. It translates to CASSTLAGGPVDTQYF. The full variable domain, completed using reference TRBV9 and TRBJ2-3, is DSGVTQTPKHLITATGQRVTLRCSPRSGDLSVYWYQQSLDQGLQFLIQYYNGEERAKGNILERFSAQQFPDLHSELNLSSLELGDSALYFCASSTLAGGPVDTQYFGPGTRLTVL.

The chain uses TRBV28 and TRBJ1-5; D may be TRBD1 (5 bases). Trimming cost V 4 bases and J 5 bases, with 21 bases left between them. The CDR3 length is 17 residues. CDR1 and CDR2 from the germline V gene are MDHEN and SYDVKM. The CDR3 is CASSSASTAPGDQPQHF. CDR3 nucleotides: TGTGCCAGCAGTTCAGCATCGACGGCTCCGGGGGATCAGCCCCAGCATTTT. The full variable domain, completed using reference TRBV28 and TRBJ1-5, is DVKVTQSSRYLVKRTGEKVFLECVQDMDHENMFWYRQDPGLGLRLIYFSYDVKMKEKGDIPEGYSVSREKKERFSLILESASTNQTSMYLCASSSASTAPGDQPQHFGDGTRLSIL.

The chain recombines TRBV15 with TRBJ1-5, with a weak D call TRBD1 (5 bases). The V end lost 3 bases, the J end lost 3 bases, and 12 bases lay between the germline ends. This CDR3 is 15 amino acids long. CDR1 LNHNV and CDR2 YYDKDF come from the germline V gene (reference sequence). Written as DNA, the CDR3 is TGTGCCACCAGCAGGTCCGGGGGACTCAATCAGCCCCAGCATTTT. Its protein is CATSRSGGLNQPQHF.

The chain combines TRBV18 with TRBJ1-4; D uncertain. The germline V gene encodes CDR1 KGHSH and CDR2 LQKENI. Deletions cut 1 base from V and 8 bases from J, with 14 bases between. CDR3 length: 15 amino acids. CDR3 in amino acids: CASSPRARVEEKLFF. The CDR3 DNA reads TGTGCCAGCTCACCACGGGCCAGAGTGGAAGAAAAACTGTTTTTT.

The CDR3 DNA reads TGCGCCAGCAGCCAAGAGGTTTCAGGGATGAGTGGTGAAAAACTGTTTTTT. As protein: CASSQEVSGMSGEKLFF. The chain carries TRBV4-3 and TRBJ1-4; perhaps TRBD1 as D (5 bases). V was trimmed by 0 bases and J by 7 bases, leaving 18 bases between them. CDR1 LGHNA and CDR2 YSLEER come from the germline V gene. The CDR3 extends over 17 amino acids.